This TCR beta chain emerged from a study of blood T cell repertoires in COVID-19. The protocol was immunoSEQ multiplex PCR, while the TCRdb copy is restricted to in-frame clones and leaves out a portion. The data show some 170,000 clones, about 88% seen once. This clone has only one observation. J lost 6 bases, V lost 5 bases, and 7 bases had no gene match. The germline gives CDR1 SGHAT, CDR2 FQNNGV. This CDR3 has 15 residues. This TCR was sampled from a human donor with acute COVID-19. The donor label of this sample is uncertain. The rearrangement joins TRBV11-2 to TRBJ2-3, with 11 bases matching TRBD2. The sequenced sample was PBMCs or T cells enriched from blood (not recorded which). DNA of the CDR3: TGTGCCAGCAGCCCAAGACTAGCGGGGAGCGATACGCAGTATTTT. Protein sequence: CASSPRLAGSDTQYF.